The TCR beta chain under discussion was sequenced for a study of shared clonotypes between healthy human individuals. Whole-study context: The cohort had two women and three men, ages 18 to 49. Overall study results and limits: Sampling involved blood alone; tissue repertoires likely differ. Of the naive CD4 clonotypes, around 5% were shared across several donors.

Regarding this clone: The antigen remains unidentified.

This CDR3 is 15 amino acids long. V lost 2 bases and J lost 1, with 9 bases in between. CDR1 and CDR2 (germline): SGHTA, FQGNSA. Measured with immunoSEQ multiplex PCR; TCRdb has only the in-frame clones, and not every one. Of over a million clones listed, 98% are singletons. The receptor was derived from a man aged 30 to 39 in good health. What was sequenced was naive CD4+ T cells sorted from blood. The subset was: CD45RA+ positively selected. The chain joins TRBV7-2 to TRBJ1-5; TRBD1 might be the D (5 bases). The CDR3, as DNA: TGTGCCAGCAGCTTACGCGGGACCAGCAATCAGCCCCAGCATTTT. This sequence encodes CASSLRGTSNQPQHF.